A selection of T cell receptor beta chains follows, all from one sample in a study of blood T cell repertoires in COVID-19. Sequencing used immunoSEQ multiplex PCR; TCRdb keeps in-frame clones, though not all of them. This sample has around 390,000 clones; around 87% occur once, and the top ten carry roughly 9.4%. Sequencing used PBMCs or T cells enriched from blood (not recorded which). The source of these receptors is a woman aged 45-65 years who had recovered from COVID-19. Both conserved end residues are part of each CDR3. D genes are given only for firm matches.

j_call cdr3_length d_call v_call cdr3_aa
TRBJ1-2 15 . TRBV4-2 CASSQEVNRNYGYTF
TRBJ1-4 17 TRBD1 TRBV7-2 CASSYKTTGATNEKLFF
TRBJ1-2 14 . TRBV29-1 CSVGGREPYFGYTF
TRBJ2-5 15 TRBD1 TRBV6-2/TRBV6-3 CASSYSGQGAGTQYF
TRBJ2-7 13 . TRBV7-2 CASSHGQSYEQYF
TRBJ2-1 16 . TRBV5-4 CASSLGGRVVYNEQFF
TRBJ1-1 15 TRBD1 TRBV28 CASNTRTGGYTEAFF
TRBJ2-5 15 TRBD2 TRBV5-1 CASSFFGLAAETQYF
TRBJ1-4 14 . TRBV30 CAWSVGGAGEKLFF
TRBJ1-1 14 . TRBV6-5 CASGQSFMNTEAFF
TRBJ1-1 14 . TRBV7-9 CASSSGRNPREAFF
TRBJ2-7 15 TRBD1 TRBV6-5 CASSLGQGETYEQYF
TRBJ1-6 15 . TRBV6-5 CASSRAQGYNSPLHF
TRBJ2-7 14 . TRBV5-4 CASSLRDRPGEQYF
TRBJ2-3 16 TRBD2 TRBV14 CASSQVRGARADTQYF
TRBJ2-7 16 TRBD2 TRBV3-1/TRBV3-2 CASSQMPGGARYEQYF
TRBJ1-2 14 TRBD1 TRBV20-1 CSASRGPSGYGYTF
TRBJ2-2 12 . TRBV5-1 CASALRGGELFF
TRBJ2-1 15 . TRBV2 CASKKGPEIYNEQFF
TRBJ2-3 14 TRBD2 TRBV6-5 CASNTAGGPDTQYF
TRBJ2-3 13 . TRBV7-8 CASSFVITDTQYF
TRBJ1-6 13 . TRBV14 CASGRHWDSPLHF
TRBJ2-1 16 . TRBV19 CASSTPVVAADNEQFF
TRBJ1-3 14 . TRBV19 CASSLEFSGNTIYF
TRBJ1-1 14 . TRBV27 CASSSPYEYTEAFF
TRBJ1-1 13 . TRBV11-3 CASSFHSNTEAFF
TRBJ1-6 15 TRBD1 TRBV19 CASSIWDRGDSPLHF
TRBJ2-2 14 . TRBV4-2 CASSHDIESGELFF
TRBJ2-5 20 TRBD2 TRBV2 CASTPRLGASGSPYQETQYF
TRBJ2-3 16 TRBD2 TRBV9 CASSRSAGGSTDTQYF
TRBJ1-2 13 TRBD1 TRBV10-3 CAIRTGRLYGYTF
TRBJ2-5 16 TRBD2 TRBV13 CASSLGGLAKGETQYF
TRBJ1-2 15 . TRBV7-8 CASSLMGRGNYGYTF
TRBJ2-5 16 TRBD2 TRBV2 CASRVTSGAKQETQYF
TRBJ1-2 16 . TRBV5-1 CASSLLFPGSGYGYTF
TRBJ2-2 14 . TRBV24-1 CATSEAGYTGELFF
TRBJ2-1 14 TRBD2 TRBV5-6 CASSGLAVYNEQFF
TRBJ1-5 16 . TRBV5-1 CASSLGGSYSNQPQHF
TRBJ2-5 15 . TRBV29-1 CSVEDVRQEEETQYF
TRBJ2-2 13 . TRBV5-1 CASIYGDTGELFF
TRBJ1-1 14 TRBD1 TRBV7-2 CASSLRDRATEAFF
TRBJ1-6 15 . TRBV6-5 CASSLGRLYNSPLHF
TRBJ1-6 16 . TRBV2 CASSEESGAYNSPLHF
TRBJ1-2 14 . TRBV10-3 CAITDYGTKYGYTF
TRBJ2-2 16 TRBD1 TRBV18 CASSRWDREVTGELFF
TRBJ2-7 15 . TRBV7-2 CASSLEIAATYEQYF
TRBJ1-5 14 . TRBV28 CASSSSTGYQPQHF
TRBJ1-1 12 TRBD1 TRBV10-3 CAIRGQGGSAFF
TRBJ1-1 20 . TRBV4-1 CASSQDPLYNRDTPNTEAFF
TRBJ2-2 16 . TRBV7-2 CASSLQLAGAGGELFF
TRBJ1-1 14 TRBD1 TRBV18 CASSPRQGNTEAFF
TRBJ1-4 16 TRBD1 TRBV10-2 CASTRDRGASNEKLFF
TRBJ1-2 15 . TRBV3-1/TRBV3-2 CASSQSVRGTDGYTF
TRBJ1-5 15 . TRBV7-2 CASSLALSSNQPQHF